This T cell receptor beta chain originates from a study of T cells in women clearing cervical HPV infection. Generated by immunoSEQ multiplex PCR, the TCRdb table keeps only in-frame clones and is missing some. Listed are about 32,000 clones; around 4% falls within the top ten. Per germline, CDR1 SGHTA and CDR2 FQGNSA. The CDR3 is made up of 15 amino acids. With 5 bases removed from V and 0 bases from J, the gap between germline ends came to 13 bases. A word on this clone: The read halts 3 residues ahead of the CDR3 end, with the missing end drawn from the germline J gene.

The source is a woman aged 18 to 75 with a cervical HPV16 infection that either progressed to CIN3+ or cleared (not recorded which). Material: blood buffy coat. The chain links TRBV7-2 to TRBJ1-1; D perhaps matches TRBD1 (6 bases). CDR3 region: CASSPVGHMNTEAFF. The sequenced CDR3 bases are TGTGCCAGCAGCCCCGTGGGACATATGAACACTGAA. The full variable domain, in which reference TRBV7-2 and TRBJ1-1 provide the parts outside the CDR3, is GAGVSQSPSNKVTEKGKDVELRCDPISGHTALYWYRQSLGQGLEFLIYFQGNSAPDKSGLPSDRFSAERTGGSVSTLTIQRTQQEDSAVYLCASSPVGHMNTEAFFGQGTRLTVV.